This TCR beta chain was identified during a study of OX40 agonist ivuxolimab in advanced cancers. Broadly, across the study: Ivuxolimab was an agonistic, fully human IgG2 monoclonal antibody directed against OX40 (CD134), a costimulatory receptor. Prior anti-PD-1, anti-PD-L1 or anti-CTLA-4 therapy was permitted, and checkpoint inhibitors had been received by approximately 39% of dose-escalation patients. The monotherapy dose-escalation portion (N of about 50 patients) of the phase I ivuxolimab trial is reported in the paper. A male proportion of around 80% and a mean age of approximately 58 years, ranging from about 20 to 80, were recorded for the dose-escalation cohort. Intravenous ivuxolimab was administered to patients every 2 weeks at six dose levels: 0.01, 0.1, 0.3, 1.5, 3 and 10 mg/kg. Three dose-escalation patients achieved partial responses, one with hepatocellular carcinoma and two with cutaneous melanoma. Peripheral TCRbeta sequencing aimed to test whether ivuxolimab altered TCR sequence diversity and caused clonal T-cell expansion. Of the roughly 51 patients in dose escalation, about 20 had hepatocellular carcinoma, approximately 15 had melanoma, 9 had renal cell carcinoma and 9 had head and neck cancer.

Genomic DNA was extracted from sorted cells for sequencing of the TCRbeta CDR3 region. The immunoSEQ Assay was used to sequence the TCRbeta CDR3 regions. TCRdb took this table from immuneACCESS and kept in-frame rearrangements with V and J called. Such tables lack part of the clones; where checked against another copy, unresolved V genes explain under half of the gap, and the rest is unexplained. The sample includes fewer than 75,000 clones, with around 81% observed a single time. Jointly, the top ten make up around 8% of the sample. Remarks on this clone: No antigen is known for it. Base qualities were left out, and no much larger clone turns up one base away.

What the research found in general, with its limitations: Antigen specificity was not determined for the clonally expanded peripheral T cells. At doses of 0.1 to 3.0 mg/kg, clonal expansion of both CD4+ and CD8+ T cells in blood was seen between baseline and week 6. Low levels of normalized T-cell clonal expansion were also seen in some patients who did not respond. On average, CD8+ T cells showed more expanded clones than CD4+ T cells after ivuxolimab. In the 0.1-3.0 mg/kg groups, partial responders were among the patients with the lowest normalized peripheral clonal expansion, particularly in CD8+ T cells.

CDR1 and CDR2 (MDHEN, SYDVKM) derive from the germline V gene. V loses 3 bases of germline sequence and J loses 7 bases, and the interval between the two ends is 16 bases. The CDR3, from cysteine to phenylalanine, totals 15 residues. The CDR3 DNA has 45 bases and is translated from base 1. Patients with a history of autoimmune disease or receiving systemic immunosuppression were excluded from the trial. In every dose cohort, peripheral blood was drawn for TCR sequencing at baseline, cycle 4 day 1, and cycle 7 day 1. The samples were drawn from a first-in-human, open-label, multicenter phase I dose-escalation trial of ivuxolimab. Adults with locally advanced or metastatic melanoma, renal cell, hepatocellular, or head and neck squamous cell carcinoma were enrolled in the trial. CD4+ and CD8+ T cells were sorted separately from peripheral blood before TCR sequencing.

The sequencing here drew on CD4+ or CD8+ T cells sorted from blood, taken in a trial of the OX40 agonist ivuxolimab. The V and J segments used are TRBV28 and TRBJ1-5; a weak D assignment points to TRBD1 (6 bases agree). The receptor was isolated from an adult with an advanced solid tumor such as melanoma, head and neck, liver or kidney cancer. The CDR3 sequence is CASSFSGGGHQPQHF. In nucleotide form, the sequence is TGTGCCAGCAGTTTTTCAGGAGGGGGACACCAGCCCCAGCATTTT.